Below, 22 T cell receptor beta chains from the same sample are listed, as sequenced in a study of metastatic and nonmetastatic thyroid tumors. Each patient went into thyroid surgery without having received any treatment. TCRdb re-analyzed the PCR reads through MiXCR. There are about 33,000 clones in the sample; 18% occur only once, and roughly 12% lies in the top ten. The material sequenced was blood. These receptors all stem from a male donor with papillary thyroid cancer or a benign thyroid nodule (not recorded which). Some clones in this sample may be carry-over from other donors' samples.

By sample fraction, this clone is medium-sized. This chain connects TRBV6-5 to TRBJ2-3; maybe TRBD1 (6 bases). Trimming removed 2 bases from V and 8 bases from J, with 11 bases in between. The CDR3 covers 13 residues. Germline V CDR1 and CDR2: MNHEY, SVGAGI. Here the CDR3 DNA reads TGTGCCAGCAGTTACCTAGGGGGTTCTACGCAGTATTTT. It codes for CASSYLGGSTQYF.

This clone has a count of ten or more. The V call is TRBV4-1, the J call TRBJ1-5, with D possibly TRBD1 on 6 matching bases. The germline CDR1 and CDR2 sequences are MGHRA and YSYEKL. This CDR3 is built from 17 residues. The V end was cut by 0 bases, the J end by 2 bases, with 14 bases between. The CDR3 protein is CASSQDDVYRGNQPQHF. In DNA form, the CDR3 reads TGCGCCAGCAGCCAAGATGATGTTTACAGGGGCAATCAGCCCCAGCATTTT.

In its sample, this clone was seen many times. V gene TRBV5-6 combines with J gene TRBJ2-2; D gene uncertain. CDR3 length: 13 residues. Trimming removed 0 bases from V and 2 bases from J, with 2 bases in between. Germline V gene sequence: CDR1 SGHDT, CDR2 YYEEEE. This CDR3 is CASSLGNTGELFF. CDR3 DNA sequence: TGTGCCAGCAGCTTGGGAAACACCGGGGAGCTGTTTTTT. The variable domain in full, completed from reference TRBV5-6 and TRBJ2-2, reads DAGVTQSPTHLIKTRGQQVTLRCSPKSGHDTVSWYQQALGQGPQFIFQYYEEEERQRGNFPDRFSGHQFPNYSSELNVNALLLGDSALYLCASSLGNTGELFFGEGSRLTVL.

DNA of the CDR3: TGCAGTGCTATAGAGAAGCCCCAGGGTATCTGGGTCTACACCTTC. Amino acid sequence: CSAIEKPQGIWVYTF. The V call is TRBV20-1, the J call TRBJ1-2; D may be TRBD1 (5 bases). This CDR3 is 15 amino acids long. Trimming stripped 4 bases from V and 10 bases from J, with 25 bases between. Per the germline V gene, CDR1 is DFQATT and CDR2 is SNEGSKA (reference sequence).

There are many counts of this clone. V is TRBV20-1 and J is TRBJ2-3, with TRBD1 matching 7 bases. Germline V gives CDR1 DFQATT, CDR2 SNEGSKA (reference sequence). V was pared by 0 bases and J by 0 bases, with 9 bases of the junction left unmatched. The CDR3 totals 17 residues. CDR3 DNA: TGCAGTGCTAGAGATCGGGACAGTGGGGGCAGCACAGATACGCAGTATTTT. Translating it yields CSARDRDSGGSTDTQYF.

This clone came up many times. CDR3 in DNA: TGTGCCAGCAGTGAGTGGCGGGAGAGCCTCGGGGAGCTGTTTTTT. Amino acid sequence: CASSEWRESLGELFF. V usage is TRBV6-1 and J usage is TRBJ2-2; 7 nucleotides line up with TRBD2. There are 15 residues in the CDR3. Germline V gives CDR1 MNHNS, CDR2 SASEGT. Unmatched junction bases numbered 8, after V lost 3 bases and J lost 7 bases.

This clone was counted ten times or more. The V gene is TRBV4-3, the J gene TRBJ2-5, with D tentatively TRBD1 (5 bases). Between the trimmed V and J ends, which lost 4 bases and 7 bases, there was a span of 16 bases. CDR3 length equals 14 residues. Looked up from germline, CDR1 is LGHNA and CDR2 is YSLEER. The CDR3 coding sequence is TGCGCCAGCAGCCCCAGGGCCTCTCAGGGGACCCAGTACTTC. Encoded protein: CASSPRASQGTQYF.

There are many counts of this clone. The J gene is TRBJ1-4, the V gene TRBV28, with D possibly being TRBD1 (5 bases). CDR1 is MDHEN, CDR2 SYDVKM, per germline. This CDR3 spans 13 amino acids. Trimming cost V 6 bases and J 7 bases, with 12 bases left between them. CDR3 amino acids: CASSRAGGEKLFF. The CDR3 coding sequence is TGTGCCAGCAGCCGGGCGGGGGGTGAAAAACTGTTTTTT.

This clone was seen a few times. V gene TRBV27 combines with J gene TRBJ2-2, with D perhaps matching TRBD1 (6 bases). Germline lookup yields CDR1 MNHEY and CDR2 SMNVEV (reference sequence). This CDR3 has 14 residues. Between the trimmed V and J ends, which lost 5 bases and 7 bases, there was a span of 14 bases. The CDR3, as DNA: TGTGCCAGCAGTCGGTTGGGGGCGGACGGGGAGCTGTTTTTT. Translation: CASSRLGADGELFF.

This clone has more than one count but fewer than ten. A much larger clone differs by one base, so this may be a read error. CDR3 bases: TGTGCCAGCAGCGAACTTAGTCATGAGCAGTTCTTC. The encoded protein is CASSELSHEQFF. J is TRBJ2-1 and V is TRBV28; the D is unclear. With 6 bases removed from V and 8 bases from J, the gap between germline ends came to 11 bases. The CDR3 contains 12 residues. Germline V gene data show CDR1 as MDHEN and CDR2 as SYDVKM.

This rearrangement joins TRBV12-3 or TRBV12-4 to TRBJ2-1, with 11 bases lining up with TRBD2. The CDR3 covers 15 residues. Unmatched junction bases numbered 6, after V lost 2 bases and J lost 9 bases. The CDR3 region has the DNA TGTGCCAGCAGTTTAAGGCTAGCGGGAGGAAGTGAGCAGTTCTTC. Protein product: CASSLRLAGGSEQFF.

Only a few counts were recorded for this clone. This may come from a read error, since a much larger clone is one base off. The chain links TRBV7-6 to TRBJ2-5; 7 nucleotides agree with TRBD2. The CDR3 covers 16 residues. Per germline, CDR1 SGHVS and CDR2 FNYEAQ. Here the CDR3 reads CASSFPPSGTSTTQHF. The CDR3 nucleotides read TGTGCCAGCAGCTTCCCTCCCAGCGGGACGTCAACGACCCAGCACTTC.

On this clone: The missing conserved phenylalanine or tryptophan at the end of this CDR3 makes a read error likely. The DNA is left out, because the CDR3 cannot be placed on it with certainty; the CDR3 is given as TCRdb lists it. This CDR3 reads CSAGQANYGHTS. This chain joins TRBV20-1 and TRBJ1-2. The germline gives CDR1 DFQATT, CDR2 SNEGSKA (reference sequence). Counting both end residues, the CDR3 totals 12 amino acids.

The chain uses TRBV5-1 and TRBJ2-3, with a weak D call TRBD1 (5 bases). Germline values: CDR1 SGHRS, CDR2 YFSETQ. With 3 bases removed from V and 2 bases from J, the gap between germline ends came to 7 bases. The CDR3 runs to 13 residues. The CDR3 sequence: CASSSDNTDTQYF. CDR3 in DNA: TGCGCCAGCAGCTCGGACAACACAGATACGCAGTATTTT.

This clone was recorded only once. J is TRBJ2-7 and V is TRBV11-3; D is undetermined. The CDR3 is 14 residues long. With 1 base removed from V and 4 bases from J, the gap between germline ends came to 11 bases. CDR1 and CDR2 from the germline V gene are SGHNT and YENEEA. In nucleotides, the CDR3 is TGTGCCAGCAGCTTAGGGGCCAGTTATTACGAGCAGTACTTC. Translating gives CASSLGASYYEQYF.

This clone was observed at least ten times. A much larger clone lies one base from this, so it may be a read error. V gene TRBV19 combines with J gene TRBJ2-7, with no clear D. Germline V lookup: CDR1 LNHDA, CDR2 SQIVND (reference sequence). This CDR3 is 13 amino acids long. The CDR3, as DNA: TGTGCCAGTAGTATTTCGCGGTCCTACGGGCAGTACTTC. Translation: CASSISRSYGQYF.

V is TRBV30 and J is TRBJ1-2, with 8 bases lining up with TRBD1. V dropped 7 bases and J dropped 7; count of bases not matched to a gene: 8. This CDR3 has 12 amino acids. Germline CDR1 GTSNPN, CDR2 SVGIG (reference sequence). CDR3 amino acids: CALSFTGGGYTF. The CDR3 DNA sequence: TGTGCCTTGTCCTTTACAGGGGGTGGCTACACCTTC.

The CDR3 is CASSARGYRANTGELFF. CDR3 nucleotide sequence: TGTGCCAGCAGCGCACGCGGTTACAGAGCTAACACCGGGGAGCTGTTTTTT. The chain couples TRBV11-1 to TRBJ2-2, with D unresolved. V dropped 5 bases and J dropped 2 bases, with 18 bases sitting between them. CDR3 length: 17 residues. Germline V gene sequence: CDR1 SGHAT, CDR2 FQDESV (reference sequence).

The sample holds many counts of this clone. This chain links TRBV20-1 with TRBJ1-2; D possibly corresponds to TRBD1 (5 bases). The germline V and J ends were trimmed by 6 bases and 3 bases, with 5 bases remaining between them. CDR3 length: 10 residues. The germline gives CDR1 DFQATT, CDR2 SNEGSKA (reference sequence). CDR3 nucleotides: TGCAGTGCGGGACACTATGGCTACACCTTC. Its translation: CSAGHYGYTF.

This clone is medium-sized. The chain joins TRBV28 to TRBJ2-1, with D unclear. With 3 bases removed from V and 15 bases from J, the gap between germline ends came to 12 bases. This CDR3 has 11 amino acids. Germline V gene data show CDR1 as MDHEN and CDR2 as SYDVKM. CDR3 nucleotides: TGTGCCAGCAGTTTTCGATCTAGGCGGTTCTTC. Its protein product is CASSFRSRRFF. Together with reference TRBV28 and TRBJ2-1, the CDR3 gives the full variable domain: DVKVTQSSRYLVKRTGEKVFLECVQDMDHENMFWYRQDPGLGLRLIYFSYDVKMKEKGDIPEGYSVSREKKERFSLILESASTNQTSMYLCASSFRSRRFFGPGTRLTVL.

This clone came up many times. V is TRBV4-3 and J is TRBJ2-2; 10 nucleotides match TRBD2. V dropped 2 bases and J dropped 8; count of bases not matched to a gene: 8. Germline CDR1 LGHNA, CDR2 YSLEER. This CDR3 is built from 16 residues. CDR3 loop: CASSQTESGGAGELFF. The CDR3 DNA sequence: TGCGCCAGCAGCCAAACCGAGAGCGGGGGGGCAGGGGAGCTGTTTTTT.

V is TRBV6-1 and J is TRBJ1-6; D remains ambiguous. Germline V gives CDR1 MNHNS, CDR2 SASEGT. The length of the CDR3 is 13 residues. Trimming pared 4 bases from V and 14 bases from J, leaving 15 bases between. The CDR3 DNA follows: TGTGCCAGCAGTGTATACGAGATCAAGGCCCTCCACTTT. This translates into CASSVYEIKALHF.